The rows below give T cell receptor beta chains drawn from one sample of a study of T-cell reconstitution after alpha-beta-depleted transplantation in children. Each CDR3 protein is one row after TCRdb ran MiXCR on the PCR reads. Here the sample spans fewer than 350,000 distinct CDR3 sequences, more than 9% being singletons. The sequencing used peripheral blood, collected 180 days after TCRalphabeta/CD19-depleted stem cell transplant. These TCRs come from a male patient between 2 and 10 years old who had a stem cell transplant for chronic granulomatous disease, so the T cells may come from the graft donor. CDR3s include the opening cysteine and the closing phenylalanine or tryptophan. A D gene is named only where the DNA matches it firmly. Clone size appears in some rows only: once, few, many, or a class for an expanded clone.

J gene: TRBJ2-1
V gene: TRBV6-1
D gene: .
clone size: few
CDR3 protein: CASRPTGSSYNEQFF
CDR3 DNA: TGTGCCAGCAGACCGACCGGGAGCTCCTACAATGAGCAGTTCTTC

J gene: TRBJ2-1
V gene: TRBV6-5
D gene: .
clone size: many
CDR3 protein: CASSYSPRLSYNEQFF
CDR3 DNA: TGTGCCAGCAGTTACTCGCCCAGACTCTCCTACAATGAGCAGTTCTTC

J gene: TRBJ2-7
V gene: TRBV6-9
D gene: .
clone size: many
CDR3 protein: CARASRVNCLEQYF
CDR3 DNA: TGTGCCAGGGCTAGCAGAGTAAATTGTCTCGAGCAGTACTTC

J gene: TRBJ2-3
V gene: TRBV12-3/TRBV12-4
D gene: TRBD2
clone size: many
CDR3 protein: CASSFGGSPDTQYF
CDR3 DNA: TGTGCCAGCAGTTTCGGCGGGAGCCCAGATACGCAGTATTTT

J gene: TRBJ1-5
V gene: TRBV10-1
D gene: TRBD1
clone size: many
CDR3 protein: CASSFTGECNQPQHF
CDR3 DNA: TGCGCCAGCAGCTTTACAGGGGAGTGCAATCAGCCCCAGCATTTT

J gene: TRBJ2-1
V gene: TRBV29-1
D gene: TRBD2
clone size: many
CDR3 protein: CSVRSGSHNEQFF
CDR3 DNA: TGCAGCGTTAGGAGCGGGAGTCACAATGAGCAGTTCTTC

J gene: TRBJ1-2
V gene: TRBV6-1
D gene: .
clone size: few
CDR3 protein: CASSPTGAGPVGYTF
CDR3 DNA: TGTGCCAGCAGTCCGACCGGAGCAGGACCGGTTGGCTACACCTTC

J gene: TRBJ2-7
V gene: TRBV20-1
D gene: TRBD2
clone size: many
CDR3 protein: CSARVRTLAGVPSYEQYF
CDR3 DNA: TGCAGTGCTAGAGTGCGTACACTAGCGGGAGTACCATCCTACGAGCAGTACTTC

J gene: TRBJ2-7
V gene: TRBV4-1
D gene: .
clone size: many
CDR3 protein: CASSPGHGPPSDEQYF
CDR3 DNA: TGCGCCAGCAGCCCAGGACACGGGCCTCCTTCTGACGAGCAGTACTTC

J gene: TRBJ1-6
V gene: TRBV7-8
D gene: .
clone size: many
CDR3 protein: CASSPGTAIYNSPLHF
CDR3 DNA: TGTGCCAGCAGCCCTGGGACGGCGATCTATAATTCACCCCTCCACTTT

J gene: TRBJ1-2
V gene: TRBV5-5
D gene: .
clone size: many
CDR3 protein: CASIQLSGADWYGYTF
CDR3 DNA: TGTGCCAGCATCCAACTATCAGGGGCTGATTGGTATGGCTACACCTTC

J gene: TRBJ2-3
V gene: TRBV29-1
D gene: TRBD2
clone size: many
CDR3 protein: CSVEDPRLASDTQYF
CDR3 DNA: TGCAGCGTTGAAGATCCGCGACTAGCGTCAGATACGCAGTATTTT

J gene: TRBJ2-1
V gene: TRBV2
D gene: TRBD2
clone size: many
CDR3 protein: CASSESGARGYNEQFF
CDR3 DNA: TGTGCCAGCAGTGAAAGCGGGGCGCGCGGCTACAATGAGCAGTTCTTC

J gene: TRBJ2-5
V gene: TRBV28
D gene: .
clone size: many
CDR3 protein: CASRQKTDYQETQYF
CDR3 DNA: TGTGCCAGCAGACAGAAGACGGACTACCAAGAGACCCAGTACTTC

J gene: TRBJ2-7
V gene: TRBV28
D gene: TRBD1
clone size: many
CDR3 protein: CASRQTGTAHYEQYF
CDR3 DNA: TGTGCCAGCAGACAAACCGGGACAGCTCACTACGAGCAGTACTTC

J gene: TRBJ1-1
V gene: TRBV3-1
D gene: .
clone size: .
CDR3 protein: CASSQDRGTRKAFF
CDR3 DNA: TGTGCCAGCAGCCAAGATCGAGGGACAAGAAAAGCTTTCTTT

J gene: TRBJ2-7
V gene: TRBV20-1
D gene: TRBD1
clone size: .
CDR3 protein: CSARGRDRLTYEQYF
CDR3 DNA: TGCAGTGCTAGGGGCCGGGACAGGCTAACCTACGAGCAGTACTTC

J gene: TRBJ2-1
V gene: TRBV6-1
D gene: TRBD2
clone size: many
CDR3 protein: CASSHGLADSYNEQFF
CDR3 DNA: TGTGCCAGCAGCCACGGGCTAGCGGACTCCTACAATGAGCAGTTCTTC

J gene: TRBJ2-1
V gene: TRBV6-1
D gene: .
clone size: .
CDR3 protein: CASSELAESNEQFF
CDR3 DNA: TGTGCCAGCAGTGAATTAGCGGAGTCCAATGAGCAGTTCTTC

J gene: TRBJ1-5
V gene: TRBV19
D gene: .
clone size: many
CDR3 protein: CASSIRGREYSNQPQHF
CDR3 DNA: TGTGCCAGTAGTATACGAGGCCGCGAATATAGCAATCAGCCCCAGCATTTT

J gene: TRBJ2-1
V gene: TRBV7-8
D gene: TRBD2
clone size: many
CDR3 protein: CASSLEAGGRNEQFF
CDR3 DNA: TGTGCCAGCAGCTTAGAAGCGGGGGGCAGGAATGAGCAGTTCTTC

J gene: TRBJ2-5
V gene: TRBV12-3/TRBV12-4
D gene: TRBD1
clone size: many
CDR3 protein: CASSLTGDRYF
CDR3 DNA: TGTGCCAGCAGTCTTACAGGGGATCGGTACTTC

J gene: TRBJ1-2
V gene: TRBV29-1
D gene: .
clone size: many
CDR3 protein: CSVEVAVNYGYTF
CDR3 DNA: TGCAGCGTTGAAGTGGCAGTGAACTATGGCTACACCTTC

J gene: TRBJ1-6
V gene: TRBV3-1
D gene: .
clone size: few
CDR3 protein: CASSQRGHQHPNSPLHF
CDR3 DNA: TGTGCCAGCAGCCAGAGGGGTCATCAACACCCCAATTCACCCCTCCACTTT

J gene: TRBJ2-1
V gene: TRBV20-1
D gene: .
clone size: many
CDR3 protein: CSAQRKPEQFF
CDR3 DNA: TGCAGTGCGCAGCGGAAGCCTGAGCAGTTCTTC